A selection of T cell receptor beta chains follows, all from one sample in a study of cytomegalovirus exposure and HLA in healthy donors. TCRdb keeps only in-frame clones here, not all; method: immunoSEQ multiplex PCR. The data contain tens of thousands of clones, 65% to 70% of them singletons. What was sequenced was PBMCs. The receptors stem from a man aged 35-49 years in good health and CMV-seropositive. Each CDR3 is given without its conserved first and last residue. The size of a clone is reported for some rows only, either as once, few or many, or as a class for expanded clones.

length: 11
J: TRBJ1-1
size: NA
V: TRBV7-9
CDR3: ASSFGSDTEAF

length: 12
J: TRBJ2-3
size: NA
V: TRBV6-5
CDR3: ASSRQTFTDTQY

length: 12
J: TRBJ2-1
size: NA
V: TRBV27
CDR3: ASSLAGVGAEQF

length: 12
J: TRBJ2-7
size: NA
V: TRBV5-1
CDR3: ASSGGLAGEEQY

length: 12
J: TRBJ1-5
size: NA
V: TRBV15
CDR3: ATSRVAGNQPQH

length: 13
J: TRBJ1-5
size: once
V: TRBV6-1
CDR3: ASSLEDYSNQPQH

length: 12
J: TRBJ2-2
size: few
V: TRBV5-1
CDR3: ASSSGQVTGELF

length: 13
J: TRBJ1-1
size: NA
V: TRBV27
CDR3: ASSSAGARNTEAF

length: 11
J: TRBJ1-1
size: few
V: TRBV5-1
CDR3: ASSMGQNTEAF

length: 13
J: TRBJ2-7
size: few
V: TRBV2
CDR3: ASQPQGQGADEQY

length: 10
J: TRBJ1-1
size: NA
V: TRBV2
CDR3: ASSLGVTEAF

length: 11
J: TRBJ1-1
size: NA
V: TRBV7-3
CDR3: ASSFSPNTEAF

length: 13
J: TRBJ1-1
size: NA
V: TRBV5-1
CDR3: ASQPTGNVNTEAF

length: 11
J: TRBJ1-1
size: NA
V: TRBV30
CDR3: AWSADRDRRAF

length: 12
J: TRBJ2-5
size: NA
V: TRBV5-1
CDR3: ASTLTSAQETQY

length: 13
J: TRBJ1-1
size: NA
V: TRBV12-5
CDR3: ASGGRSGGATEAF

length: 12
J: TRBJ2-3
size: NA
V: TRBV21-1
CDR3: ASCPLEGTDTQY

length: 11
J: TRBJ2-1
size: NA
V: TRBV29-1
CDR3: SARQGDYNEQF

length: 10
J: TRBJ2-1
size: NA
V: TRBV28
CDR3: ASSLYDRAEF

length: 13
J: TRBJ2-1
size: NA
V: TRBV5-4
CDR3: ASSQGLDSYNEQF

length: 8
J: TRBJ1-1
size: NA
V: TRBV6-1
CDR3: ASTITEAF

length: 13
J: TRBJ2-7
size: once
V: TRBV2
CDR3: ASSQGRLNSYEQY

length: 14
J: TRBJ2-1
size: NA
V: TRBV4-1
CDR3: ASSKRTSGGAFEQF

length: 12
J: TRBJ2-2
size: NA
V: TRBV11-2
CDR3: ASSTTRGPGELF

length: 11
J: TRBJ2-5
size: few
V: TRBV7-2
CDR3: ASSTTSWETQY

length: 11
J: TRBJ2-7
size: few
V: TRBV19
CDR3: ASSIDTSYEQY

length: 12
J: TRBJ1-2
size: NA
V: TRBV27
CDR3: ASRTGARPYGYT

length: 14
J: TRBJ2-5
size: NA
V: TRBV7-9
CDR3: ASRLFGGRAGETQY

length: 11
J: TRBJ1-6
size: NA
V: TRBV30
CDR3: AWTGQGGSPLH

length: 13
J: TRBJ2-3
size: NA
V: TRBV6-5
CDR3: ASSYVGLATDTQY

length: 12
J: TRBJ2-3
size: NA
V: TRBV29-1
CDR3: SVASTGYTDTQY

length: 12
J: TRBJ1-1
size: few
V: TRBV28
CDR3: ASSIRQGSHEAF

length: 13
J: TRBJ2-1
size: NA
V: TRBV4-3
CDR3: ASSQGGIGGDEQF

length: 12
J: TRBJ2-7
size: many
V: TRBV30
CDR3: AWWDSRSSYEQY

length: 13
J: TRBJ2-1
size: few
V: TRBV11-3
CDR3: ASSLGSGTDNEQF

length: 9
J: TRBJ2-5
size: NA
V: TRBV6-6
CDR3: ASSPMETQY

length: 10
J: TRBJ1-1
size: NA
V: TRBV5-1
CDR3: ASSWDRGEAF

length: 11
J: TRBJ1-5
size: once
V: TRBV7-2
CDR3: ASSLEVREPQH

length: 14
J: TRBJ1-2
size: NA
V: TRBV7-2
CDR3: ASSLDRGGSNYGYT

length: 12
J: TRBJ1-1
size: NA
V: TRBV5-1
CDR3: ASSLDSMNTEAF

length: 11
J: TRBJ1-2
size: few
V: TRBV7-9
CDR3: ASSPTGAYGYT

length: 11
J: TRBJ2-3
size: NA
V: TRBV29-1
CDR3: SVPSWLTDTQY

length: 16
J: TRBJ2-1
size: NA
V: TRBV2
CDR3: ASNYPPAGGSSYNEQF

length: 13
J: TRBJ1-2
size: NA
V: TRBV28
CDR3: ASSSPGTGAYGYT

length: 16
J: TRBJ2-2
size: once
V: TRBV5-1
CDR3: ASSSRILAGGPAGELF

length: 9
J: TRBJ2-5
size: NA
V: TRBV7-2
CDR3: ASSEQGPRY

length: 13
J: TRBJ2-2
size: NA
V: TRBV7-3
CDR3: ASSLNSQNTGELF

length: 12
J: TRBJ1-4
size: few
V: TRBV5-4
CDR3: ASSSAGINEKLF